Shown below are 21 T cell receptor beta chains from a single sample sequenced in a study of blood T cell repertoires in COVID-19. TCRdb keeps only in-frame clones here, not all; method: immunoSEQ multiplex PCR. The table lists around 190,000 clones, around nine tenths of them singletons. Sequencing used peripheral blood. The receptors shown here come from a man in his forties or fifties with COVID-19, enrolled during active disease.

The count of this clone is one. In DNA form, the CDR3 reads TGCGCCAGCAGCCCGGATGGGGCATACAATGAGCAGTTCTTC. It codes for CASSPDGAYNEQFF. This chain uses TRBV5-1 with TRBJ2-1, with TRBD1 as a possible D gene (5 bases). The germline V and J ends were trimmed by 4 bases and 4 bases, with 12 bases remaining between them. Germline V lookup: CDR1 SGHRS, CDR2 YFSETQ. The CDR3 spans 14 residues.

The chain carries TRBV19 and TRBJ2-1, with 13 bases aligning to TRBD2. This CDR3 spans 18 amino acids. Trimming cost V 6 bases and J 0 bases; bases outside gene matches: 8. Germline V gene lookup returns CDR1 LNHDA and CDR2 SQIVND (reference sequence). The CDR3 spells CASSLGLAGIRSYNEQFF. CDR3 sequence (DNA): TGTGCCAGTAGCCTGGGACTAGCGGGGATTCGCTCCTACAATGAGCAGTTCTTC.

The CDR3 region is CASSLVASGGTDTQYF. The CDR3 coding sequence is TGTGCCAGCAGCTTGGTTGCCTCAGGGGGCACAGATACGCAGTATTTT. The V gene is TRBV5-4, the J gene TRBJ2-3, with a possible D match to TRBD1 (6 bases). V lost 0 bases and J lost 1, with 12 bases in between. The V gene's germline CDR1 is SGHNT and CDR2 YYREEE (reference sequence). This CDR3 comprises 16 residues.

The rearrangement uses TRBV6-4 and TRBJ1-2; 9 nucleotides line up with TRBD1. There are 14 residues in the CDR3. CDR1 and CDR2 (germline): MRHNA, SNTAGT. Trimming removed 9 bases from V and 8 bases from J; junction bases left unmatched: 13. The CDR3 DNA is TGTGCCAGTAACTCCGGGACAGGGACCGGCGGCTACACCTTC. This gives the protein CASNSGTGTGGYTF.

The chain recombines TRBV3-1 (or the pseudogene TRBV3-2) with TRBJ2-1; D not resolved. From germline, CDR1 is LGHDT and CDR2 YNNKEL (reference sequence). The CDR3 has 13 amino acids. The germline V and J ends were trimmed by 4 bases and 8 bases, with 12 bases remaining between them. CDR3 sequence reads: CASSRDPRDEQFF. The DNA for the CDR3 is TGTGCCAGCAGCCGAGACCCCCGGGATGAGCAGTTCTTC.

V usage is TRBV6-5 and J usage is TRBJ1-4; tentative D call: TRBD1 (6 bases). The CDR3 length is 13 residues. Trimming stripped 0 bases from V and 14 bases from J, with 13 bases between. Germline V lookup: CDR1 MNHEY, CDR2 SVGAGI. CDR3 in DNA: TGTGCCAGCAGTTACTCCCAGACAGGTGGGCTGTTTTTT. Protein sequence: CASSYSQTGGLFF.

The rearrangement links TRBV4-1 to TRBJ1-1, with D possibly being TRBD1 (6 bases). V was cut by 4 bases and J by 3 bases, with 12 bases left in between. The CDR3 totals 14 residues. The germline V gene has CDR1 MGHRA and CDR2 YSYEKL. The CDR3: CASSLTPGDTEAFF. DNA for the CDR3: TGCGCCAGCAGCCTTACCCCAGGGGACACTGAAGCTTTCTTT.

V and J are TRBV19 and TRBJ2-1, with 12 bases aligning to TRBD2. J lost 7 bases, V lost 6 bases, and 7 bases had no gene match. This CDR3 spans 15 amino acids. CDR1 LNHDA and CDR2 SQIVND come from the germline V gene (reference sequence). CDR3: CASRKTSGGRNEQFF. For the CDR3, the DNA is TGTGCCAGTAGAAAAACTAGCGGGGGGAGGAATGAGCAGTTCTTC.

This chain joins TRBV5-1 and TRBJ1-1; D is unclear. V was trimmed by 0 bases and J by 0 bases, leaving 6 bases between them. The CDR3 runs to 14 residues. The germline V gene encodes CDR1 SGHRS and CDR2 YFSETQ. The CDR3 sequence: CASSLDRVNTEAFF. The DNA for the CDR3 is TGCGCCAGCAGCTTGGACAGAGTGAACACTGAAGCTTTCTTT.

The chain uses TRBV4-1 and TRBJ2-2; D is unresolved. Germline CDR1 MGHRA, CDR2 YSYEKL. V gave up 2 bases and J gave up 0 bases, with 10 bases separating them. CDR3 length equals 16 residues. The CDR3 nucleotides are TGCGCCAGCAGCCAAAGGAGAACGACGAACACCGGGGAGCTGTTTTTT. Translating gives CASSQRRTTNTGELFF.

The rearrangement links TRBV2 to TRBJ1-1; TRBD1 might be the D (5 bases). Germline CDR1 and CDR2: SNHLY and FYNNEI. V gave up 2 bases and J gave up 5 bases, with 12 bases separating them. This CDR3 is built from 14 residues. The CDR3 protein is CASSEQGLGTEAFF. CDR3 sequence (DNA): TGTGCCAGCAGTGAACAGGGTTTAGGGACTGAAGCTTTCTTT.

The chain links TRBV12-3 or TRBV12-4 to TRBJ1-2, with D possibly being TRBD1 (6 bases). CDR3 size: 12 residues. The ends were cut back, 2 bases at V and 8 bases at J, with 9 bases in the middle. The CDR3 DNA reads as TGTGCCAGCAGTTTACATGGACAGGGCTACACCTTC. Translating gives CASSLHGQGYTF.

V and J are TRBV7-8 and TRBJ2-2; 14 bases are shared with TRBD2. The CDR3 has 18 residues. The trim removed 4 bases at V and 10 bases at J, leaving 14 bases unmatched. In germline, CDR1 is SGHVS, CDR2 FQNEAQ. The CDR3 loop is CASSSPGLAGEGSEELFF. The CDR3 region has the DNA TGTGCCAGCAGCTCTCCGGGACTAGCGGGAGAAGGGTCCGAGGAGCTGTTTTTT.

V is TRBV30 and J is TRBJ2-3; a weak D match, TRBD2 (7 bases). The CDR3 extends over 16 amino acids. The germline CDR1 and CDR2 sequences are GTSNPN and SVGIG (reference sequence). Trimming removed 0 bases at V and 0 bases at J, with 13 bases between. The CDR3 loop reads CAWSVQGGPSTDTQYF. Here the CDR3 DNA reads TGTGCCTGGAGTGTACAGGGAGGGCCTAGCACAGATACGCAGTATTTT.

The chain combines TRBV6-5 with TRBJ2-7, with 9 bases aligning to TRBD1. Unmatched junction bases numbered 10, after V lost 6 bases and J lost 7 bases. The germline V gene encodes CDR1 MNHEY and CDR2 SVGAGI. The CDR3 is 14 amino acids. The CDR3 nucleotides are TGTGCCAGCAGGGGGACAGGGATCGCCCGTGAGCAGTACTTC. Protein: CASRGTGIAREQYF.

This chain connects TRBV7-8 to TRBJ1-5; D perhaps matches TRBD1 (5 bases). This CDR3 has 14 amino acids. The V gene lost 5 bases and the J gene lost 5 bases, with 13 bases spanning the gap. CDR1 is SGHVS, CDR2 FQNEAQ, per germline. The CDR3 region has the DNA TGTGCCAGCAGCCTTGGCAGGGTGGATCAGCCCCAGCATTTT. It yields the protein CASSLGRVDQPQHF.

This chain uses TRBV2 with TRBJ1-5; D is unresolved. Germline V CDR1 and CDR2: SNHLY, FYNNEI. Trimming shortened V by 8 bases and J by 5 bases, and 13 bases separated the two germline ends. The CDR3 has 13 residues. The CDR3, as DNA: TGTGCCAGCGGGTTGAGGGTCCATCAGCCCCAGCATTTT. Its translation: CASGLRVHQPQHF.

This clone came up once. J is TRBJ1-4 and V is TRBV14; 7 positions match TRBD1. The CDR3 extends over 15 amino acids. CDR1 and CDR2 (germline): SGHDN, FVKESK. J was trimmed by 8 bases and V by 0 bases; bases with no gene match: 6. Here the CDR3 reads CASSQDGRGREKLFF. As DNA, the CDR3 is TGTGCCAGCAGCCAAGACGGAAGGGGGCGAGAAAAACTGTTTTTT.

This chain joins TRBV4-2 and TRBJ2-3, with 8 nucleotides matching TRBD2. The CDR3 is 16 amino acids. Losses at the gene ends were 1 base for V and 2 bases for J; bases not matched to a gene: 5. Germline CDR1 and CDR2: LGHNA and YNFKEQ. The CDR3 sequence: CASSQGTSTFTDTQYF. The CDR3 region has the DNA TGTGCCAGCAGCCAAGGGACTAGCACTTTCACAGATACGCAGTATTTT.

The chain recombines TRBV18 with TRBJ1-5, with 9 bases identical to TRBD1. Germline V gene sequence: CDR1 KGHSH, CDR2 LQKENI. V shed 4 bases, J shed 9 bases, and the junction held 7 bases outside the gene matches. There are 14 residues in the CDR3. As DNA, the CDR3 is TGTGCCAGCTCACACACAGGGGGCGGCGGGCCCCAGCATTTT. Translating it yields CASSHTGGGGPQHF. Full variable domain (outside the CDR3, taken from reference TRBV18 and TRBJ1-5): NAGVMQNPRHLVRRRGQEARLRCSPMKGHSHVYWYRQLPEEGLKFMVYLQKENIIDESGMPKERFSAEFPKEGPSILRIQQVVRGDSAAYFCASSHTGGGGPQHFGDGTRLSIL.

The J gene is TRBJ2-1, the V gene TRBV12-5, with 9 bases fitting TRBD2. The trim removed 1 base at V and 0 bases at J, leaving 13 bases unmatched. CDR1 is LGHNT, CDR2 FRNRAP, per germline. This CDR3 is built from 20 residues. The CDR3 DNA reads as TGTGCTAGTGGTTTGGCAGGTCAGGTCCTAGCGGGACGCTCCTACAATGAGCAGTTCTTC. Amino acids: CASGLAGQVLAGRSYNEQFF.